The sequence of this T cell receptor beta chain was determined in a study of metastatic and nonmetastatic thyroid tumors. Using MiXCR, TCRdb reanalyzed the PCR reads. The sample has roughly 70,000 clones, 18% seen once; the top ten hold around 13%. Each patient went into thyroid surgery without having received any treatment. V was trimmed by 6 bases and J by 4 bases, leaving 12 bases between them. This CDR3 comprises 13 residues. Germline V CDR1 and CDR2: MNHEY, SVGEGT. This clone was detected once. This TCR was recovered from a female donor with papillary thyroid cancer or a benign thyroid nodule (not recorded which). Some clones in this sample may be carry-over from other donors' samples. The source material was blood. The rearrangement links TRBV6-2 or TRBV6-3 to TRBJ1-1; D is unresolved. CDR3 DNA: TGTGCCAGCAGAAAGGGTCATATCACTGAAGCTTTCTTT. Its translation: CASRKGHITEAFF.